These T cell receptor beta chains were read from a single sample in a study of beta chain features in type 1 diabetes. Generated by immunoSEQ multiplex PCR, the TCRdb table keeps only in-frame clones and is missing some. Among 430,000 or so clones, 11% were seen once, and the ten largest hold approximately 0.05%. Sequencing was carried out using naive CD4+ T cells from blood. These receptors all stem from a woman younger than 30 in good health. Each CDR3 is given with its conserved first and last residue. Each record gives: D gene, CDR3 length, V gene, clone size, J gene, CDR3 protein, CDR3 DNA. The D gene is left open where the match is weak. Clone size is given for some rows only: seen once, a few or many times, or a class if the clone is expanded.

>TRBD1|16|TRBV2|-|TRBJ2-1
CASSSHRDRLTNEQFF
TGTGCCAGCAGTTCCCACCGGGACAGACTTACCAATGAGCAGTTCTTC
>-|14|TRBV5-1|-|TRBJ2-1
CASSLGTPSDEQFF
TGCGCCAGCAGCTTGGGGACCCCTAGCGATGAGCAGTTCTTC
>-|14|TRBV9|-|TRBJ1-1
CASSSRTVSTEAFF
TGTGCCAGCAGCAGCCGGACCGTTAGCACTGAAGCTTTCTTT
>-|12|TRBV7-9|few|TRBJ2-4
CASSATEDIQYF
TGTGCCAGCAGCGCGACGGAGGACATTCAGTACTTC
>TRBD2|13|TRBV29-1|few|TRBJ2-7
CSVGGLAGVEQYF
TGCAGCGTGGGGGGACTAGCGGGAGTCGAGCAGTACTTC
>-|15|TRBV7-2|few|TRBJ2-7
CASSQRIEPSYEQYF
TGTGCCAGCAGCCAGCGCATAGAGCCATCCTACGAGCAGTACTTC
>-|12|TRBV7-3|few|TRBJ1-2
CASGRPTEGYTF
TGTGCCAGCGGTAGACCTACGGAAGGCTACACCTTC
>-|15|TRBV29-1|-|TRBJ2-3
CSVGRIGVNTDTQYF
TGCAGCGTTGGGCGGATTGGGGTGAACACAGATACGCAGTATTTT
>-|13|TRBV14|-|TRBJ1-2
CASSQDRLYGYTF
TGTGCCAGCAGCCAAGATCGGCTCTATGGCTACACCTTC
>-|14|TRBV19|-|TRBJ2-7
CASSIGQTDYEQYF
TGTGCCAGTAGTATAGGACAGACTGACTACGAGCAGTACTTC
>-|15|TRBV2|-|TRBJ1-6
CASRRERSYNSPLHF
TGTGCCAGCAGACGGGAAAGGTCCTATAATTCACCCCTCCACTTT
>-|16|TRBV5-4|few|TRBJ2-1
CASSLDAASSYNEQFF
TGTGCCAGCAGCTTGGACGCCGCAAGCTCCTACAATGAGCAGTTCTTC
>-|13|TRBV4-3|-|TRBJ1-1
CASSHRGYAEAFF
TGCGCCAGCAGCCACAGGGGCTACGCTGAAGCTTTCTTT
>TRBD1|17|TRBV5-4|-|TRBJ2-4
CASSLEGGMLAKNIQYF
TGTGCCAGCAGCTTGGAAGGGGGCATGCTAGCCAAAAACATTCAGTACTTC
>-|15|TRBV14|few|TRBJ2-7
CASSQDLGAGYEQYF
TGTGCCAGCAGCCAAGACCTTGGGGCTGGCTACGAGCAGTACTTC
>-|12|TRBV6-6|few|TRBJ2-7
CASGQGLYEQYF
TGTGCATCGGGGCAAGGTCTCTACGAGCAGTACTTC
>-|16|TRBV18|few|TRBJ2-1
CASSRGELLSYNEQFF
TGTGCCAGCTCACGAGGGGAGCTTCTCTCCTACAATGAGCAGTTCTTC
>TRBD1|16|TRBV2|few|TRBJ2-4
CASSSQGSLAKNIQYF
TGTGCCAGCAGTTCACAGGGGTCACTAGCCAAAAACATTCAGTACTTC
>TRBD2|15|TRBV2|-|TRBJ2-5
CASSSSGTDGETQYF
TGTGCCAGCAGCTCTAGCGGGACGGACGGAGAGACCCAGTACTTC
>-|13|TRBV18|-|TRBJ2-5
CASSPLQGETQYF
TGTGCCAGCTCACCACTGCAGGGCGAGACCCAGTACTTC
>-|16|TRBV7-2|-|TRBJ1-2
CASSAQVAGANYGYTF
TGTGCCAGCAGCGCCCAGGTGGCGGGGGCTAACTATGGCTACACCTTC
>-|17|TRBV9|few|TRBJ1-6
CASSQAAGSSYNSPLHF
TGTGCCAGCAGTCAAGCGGCAGGGAGCTCCTATAATTCACCCCTCCACTTT
>TRBD1|16|TRBV7-2|few|TRBJ1-2
CASMAGPGTANYGYTF
TGTGCCAGCATGGCCGGACCCGGGACAGCTAACTATGGCTACACCTTC
>TRBD1|13|TRBV7-2|many|TRBJ2-1
CASSPSTGNEQFF
TGTGCCAGCAGCCCTTCGACAGGGAATGAGCAGTTCTTC
>-|14|TRBV2|-|TRBJ1-4
CATRGSATNEKLFF
TGTGCCACTAGGGGAAGTGCAACTAATGAAAAACTGTTTTTT
>TRBD1|15|TRBV14|-|TRBJ1-2
CASSRLGQGDYGYTF
TGTGCCAGCAGCCGACTGGGACAGGGCGACTATGGCTACACCTTC
>-|14|TRBV6-1|few|TRBJ2-6
CAAAGRSGANVLTF
TGTGCCGCGGCGGGGCGCTCTGGGGCCAACGTCCTGACTTTC
>-|11|TRBV20-1|-|TRBJ1-1
CSAILNTEAFF
TGCAGTGCTATACTCAACACTGAAGCTTTCTTT
>TRBD1|14|TRBV6-5|-|TRBJ1-1
CAVQTGEGNTEAFF
TGTGCCGTACAGACAGGGGAGGGGAACACTGAAGCTTTCTTT
>-|17|TRBV7-9|few|TRBJ2-1
CASSYGRPGHSYNEQFF
TGTGCCAGCAGCTACGGCCGGCCGGGGCATTCCTACAATGAGCAGTTCTTC
>TRBD1|15|TRBV23-1|-|TRBJ2-7
CARLHRGQGAYEQYF
TGCGCCAGGCTCCATCGGGGACAGGGGGCCTACGAGCAGTACTTC